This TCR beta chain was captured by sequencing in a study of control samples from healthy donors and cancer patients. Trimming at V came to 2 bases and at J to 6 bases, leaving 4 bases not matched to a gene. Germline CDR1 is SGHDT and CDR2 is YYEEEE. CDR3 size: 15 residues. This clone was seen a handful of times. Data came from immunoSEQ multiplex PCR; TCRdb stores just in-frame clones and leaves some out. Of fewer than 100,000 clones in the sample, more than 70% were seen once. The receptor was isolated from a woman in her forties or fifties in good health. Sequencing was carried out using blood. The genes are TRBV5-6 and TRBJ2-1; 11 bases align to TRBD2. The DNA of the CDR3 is TGTGCCAGCAGCTTACTAGCGGGAGTCGTCAATGAGCAGTTCTTC. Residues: CASSLLAGVVNEQFF.